A selection of T cell receptor beta chains follows, all from one sample in a study of blood T cells in healthy people across ages. TCRdb ran MiXCR on the 5' RACE reads and lists one entry per CDR3 protein. The sample includes about 1.4 million distinct CDR3 sequences, approximately 60% of them seen just once. Sequenced sample: blood. The receptors derive from a man aged 18 to 35 in good health. Both conserved end residues are part of each CDR3. D genes are given only for firm matches. Expanded clones are given a class, and other clones once, few, many or no size at all.

>TRBD2|TRBJ2-7|-|TRBV27
CASKPTGTSAYEQYF
TGTGCCAGCAAGCCAACCGGGACTAGCGCCTACGAGCAGTACTTC
>-|TRBJ1-6|-|TRBV10-3
CAISEFFQGSNSPLHF
TGTGCCATCAGTGAGTTCTTCCAGGGATCGAATTCACCCCTCCACTTT
>-|TRBJ1-6|-|TRBV7-9
CASSSLLVANSPLHF
TGTGCCAGCAGCTCCCTCTTAGTGGCCAATTCACCCCTCCACTTT
>-|TRBJ2-3|-|TRBV24-1
CATSDPSPGGARDTQYF
TGTGCCACCAGTGATCCTTCCCCAGGGGGGGCGCGAGATACGCAGTATTTT
>TRBD1|TRBJ2-7|few|TRBV15
CATGTDTYEQYF
TGTGCCACCGGGACAGACACCTACGAGCAGTACTTC
>-|TRBJ2-7|few|TRBV29-1
CSVEKGLGSYEQYF
TGCAGCGTTGAGAAGGGGCTGGGGTCCTACGAGCAGTACTTC
>TRBD1|TRBJ2-5|-|TRBV6-5
CASSYNRGPTLETQYF
TGTGCCAGCAGTTACAACAGGGGGCCTACCCTAGAGACCCAGTACTTC
>-|TRBJ1-1|-|TRBV10-2
CASSVWAANTEALF
TGCGCCAGCAGTGTTTGGGCGGCGAACACTGAAGCTTTATTT
>-|TRBJ1-4|-|TRBV28
CVSSLGEKLFF
TGTGTCAGCAGTTTGGGTGAAAAACTGTTTTTT
>TRBD1|TRBJ1-6|-|TRBV10-3
CATSDRELGSPLHF
TGTGCCACCTCGGACAGGGAGTTAGGGTCACCCCTCCACTTT
>-|TRBJ2-1|-|TRBV29-1
CSVVEGAYNEQFF
TGCAGCGTTGTGGAGGGGGCATACAATGAGCAGTTCTTC
>-|TRBJ1-2|-|TRBV9
CASSPPPDYGYTF
TGTGCCAGCAGCCCCCCCCCGGACTATGGCTACACCTTC
>-|TRBJ2-3|-|TRBV20-1
CSAIGDTQYF
TGCAGTGCTATTGGAGATACGCAGTATTTT
>TRBD1|TRBJ2-5|-|TRBV20-1
CSASPSTGMLEQYF
TGCAGTGCTAGTCCCTCGACAGGGATGCTAGAGCAGTACTTC
>-|TRBJ2-5|-|TRBV7-9
CASSFHGYAGNQETQYF
TGTGCCAGCAGCTTCCACGGCTACGCAGGGAATCAGGAGACCCAGTACTTC
>-|TRBJ1-2|once|TRBV20-1
CSARVGGEGKYGYTF
TGCAGTGCTAGAGTTGGGGGTGAGGGAAAATATGGCTACACCTTC
>TRBD2|TRBJ2-3|-|TRBV4-1
CASSHQTSGGQPSTDTQYF
TGCGCCAGCAGCCACCAAACTAGCGGGGGGCAACCTAGCACAGATACGCAGTATTTT
>-|TRBJ2-5|-|TRBV4-2
CASSLSLFQETQYF
TGTGCCAGCAGCCTTTCTCTCTTCCAAGAGACCCAGTACTTC
>-|TRBJ2-1|-|TRBV4-1
CASSQEAGEQFF
TGCGCCAGCAGCCAAGAGGCGGGAGAGCAGTTCTTC
>TRBD2|TRBJ2-3|few|TRBV5-1
CASSLTSGSPADTQYF
TGCGCCAGCAGCTTGACTAGCGGGAGCCCCGCAGATACGCAGTATTTT
>TRBD2|TRBJ2-7|-|TRBV6-5
CAGASGSYEQYF
TGTGCCGGGGCTAGCGGGAGCTACGAGCAGTACTTC
>-|TRBJ2-3|-|TRBV28
CASTRQIADTQYF
TGTGCCAGCACTCGACAGATTGCAGATACGCAGTATTTT
>-|TRBJ2-5|few|TRBV20-1
CSARAGGPQETQYF
TGCAGTGCTAGAGCCGGGGGCCCCCAAGAGACCCAGTACTTC
>-|TRBJ1-2|-|TRBV6-6
CASSSWALGEYGYTF
TGTGCCAGCAGTTCTTGGGCCCTAGGGGAGTATGGCTACACCTTC
>-|TRBJ2-2|-|TRBV11-1
CASSLSHTGELFF
TGTGCCAGCAGCTTATCACACACCGGGGAGCTGTTTTTT
>-|TRBJ1-6|-|TRBV6-5
CASNQRQALNSPLHF
TGTGCCAGCAACCAACGGCAGGCGCTTAATTCACCCCTCCACTTT
>TRBD1|TRBJ2-3|-|TRBV4-3
CASSQEQLMTGTVTDTQYF
TGCGCCAGCAGCCAAGAACAACTTATGACAGGGACCGTTACAGATACGCAGTATTTT
>TRBD1|TRBJ2-3|few|TRBV6-5
CASSPWTGFTDTQYF
TGTGCCAGCAGTCCCTGGACAGGGTTCACAGATACGCAGTATTTT
>-|TRBJ2-7|-|TRBV20-1
CSARPPGTYEQYF
TGCAGTGCTAGGCCCCCGGGGACCTACGAGCAGTACTTC
>-|TRBJ2-2|-|TRBV7-8
CASSLVWGGGELFF
TGTGCCAGCAGCTTAGTGTGGGGTGGCGGGGAGCTGTTTTTT
>TRBD2|TRBJ2-3|-|TRBV29-1
CSVDGTSGRATDTQYF
TGCAGCGTTGACGGGACTAGCGGGAGGGCCACAGATACGCAGTATTTT
>-|TRBJ2-7|-|TRBV27
CASSKGGDDMYEQYF
TGTGCCAGCTCCAAAGGGGGGGACGATATGTACGAGCAGTACTTC
>-|TRBJ2-7|-|TRBV15
CATSRDKYSSYEQYF
TGTGCCACCAGCAGAGATAAGTACAGCTCCTACGAGCAGTACTTC
>-|TRBJ1-2|-|TRBV27
CATLTSDGYTF
TGTGCCACCTTAACATCGGATGGCTACACCTTC
>-|TRBJ2-7|-|TRBV4-1
CASSQDEPRPADEQYF
TGCGCCAGCAGCCAGGATGAGCCCCGACCGGCGGACGAGCAGTACTTC
>-|TRBJ2-7|-|TRBV20-1
CSAQDRSGDHYEQYF
TGCAGTGCCCAGGATAGGTCGGGAGATCACTACGAGCAGTACTTC
>TRBD1|TRBJ2-5|few|TRBV11-2
CASSLADRVGETQYF
TGTGCCAGCAGCTTAGCCGACAGGGTTGGTGAGACCCAGTACTTC
>-|TRBJ2-7|-|TRBV6-5
CASPPGTFYEQYF
TGTGCCAGCCCCCCGGGGACTTTCTACGAGCAGTACTTC
>-|TRBJ2-5|-|TRBV7-2
CASSLRYRAETQYF
TGTGCCAGCAGCTTGCGTTACAGGGCGGAGACCCAGTACTTC
>TRBD1|TRBJ2-6|few|TRBV28
CASSLGTGEPSGANVLTF
TGTGCCAGCAGTTTAGGGACAGGTGAACCCTCTGGGGCCAACGTCCTGACTTTC
>-|TRBJ1-5|-|TRBV12-3/TRBV12-4
CASSFGQPNNQPQHF
TGTGCCAGCAGTTTCGGTCAGCCCAACAATCAGCCCCAGCATTTT
>-|TRBJ1-5|-|TRBV28
CASRPQGSRAIVNQPQHF
TGTGCCAGCAGACCCCAGGGGTCGAGGGCTATTGTCAATCAGCCCCAGCATTTT
>TRBD2|TRBJ2-1|-|TRBV12-3/TRBV12-4
CASSLSAGGGNEQFF
TGTGCCAGCAGTTTATCGGCGGGAGGGGGCAATGAGCAGTTCTTC
>-|TRBJ2-1|-|TRBV29-1
CSVVGLGINEQFF
TGCAGCGTTGTAGGGCTGGGGATTAATGAGCAGTTCTTC
>-|TRBJ2-7|-|TRBV20-1
CSARGYGSYEQYF
TGCAGTGCTAGAGGTTACGGCTCCTACGAGCAGTACTTC
>TRBD1|TRBJ1-1|-|TRBV20-1
CSASRQGLGVQSTEAFF
TGCAGTGCTAGTAGACAGGGACTAGGGGTGCAATCCACTGAAGCTTTCTTT
>-|TRBJ2-1|-|TRBV4-3
CASSQEGQSYNEQFF
TGCGCCAGCAGCCAAGAGGGACAATCCTACAATGAGCAGTTCTTC
>TRBD1|TRBJ2-3|once|TRBV9
CASSVGVGGQSDTQYF
TGTGCCAGCAGCGTAGGGGTAGGGGGCCAGTCGGATACGCAGTATTTT
>-|TRBJ1-5|once|TRBV20-1
CSAFDQNQPQHF
TGCAGTGCTTTCGACCAGAATCAGCCCCAGCATTTT
>TRBD1|TRBJ2-5|few|TRBV7-9
CASSYQGEETQYF
TGTGCCAGCAGCTATCAGGGGGAAGAGACCCAGTACTTC
>TRBD1|TRBJ1-1|-|TRBV7-9
CASSSPRAGGPDTEAFF
TGTGCCAGCAGCTCCCCACGCGCAGGGGGTCCGGACACTGAAGCTTTCTTT
>TRBD2|TRBJ2-1|-|TRBV11-2
CASSQGLADPILFF
TGTGCCAGCAGCCAGGGCCTAGCGGACCCGATTTTGTTCTTC
>TRBD2|TRBJ2-1|-|TRBV3-1
CASSQDLSGGKQFF
TGTGCCAGCAGCCAAGACTTGTCGGGAGGTAAGCAGTTCTTC
>-|TRBJ2-7|-|TRBV15
CATSRLDSYSYEQYF
TGTGCCACCAGCAGGCTAGACTCCTACTCCTACGAGCAGTACTTC
>-|TRBJ2-7|-|TRBV6-5
CASSPLQLGISYEQYF
TGTGCCAGCAGTCCCCTCCAACTCGGGATCTCCTACGAGCAGTACTTC